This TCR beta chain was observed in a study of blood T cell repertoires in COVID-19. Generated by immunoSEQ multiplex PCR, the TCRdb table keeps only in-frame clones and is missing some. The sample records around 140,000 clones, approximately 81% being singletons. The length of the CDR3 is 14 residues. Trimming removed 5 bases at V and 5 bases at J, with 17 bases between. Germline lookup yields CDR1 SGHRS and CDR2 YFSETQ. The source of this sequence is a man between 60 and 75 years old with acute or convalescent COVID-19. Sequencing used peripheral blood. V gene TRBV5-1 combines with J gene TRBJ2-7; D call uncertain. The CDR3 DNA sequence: TGCGCCAGCAGTGGTGACATCCCCCGACACGAGCAGTACTTC. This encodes CASSGDIPRHEQYF.